This T cell receptor (beta chain) comes out of a study of T cell changes during pregnancy in multiple sclerosis. Some clones are missing from TCRdb's copy, which holds only in-frame ones; the method was immunoSEQ multiplex PCR. The data contain roughly 40,000 clones, about 94% of them singletons. Source: CD4+ T cells from peripheral blood mononuclear cells, taken after pregnancy. The clonotype originates from a female donor with multiple sclerosis, enrolled in a pregnancy study.

The CDR3 reads CASSSAGTRGNEQFF. CDR3 sequence (DNA): TGTGCCAGCAGCTCCGCCGGGACTAGAGGGAATGAGCAGTTCTTC. The gene calls are TRBV7-3 and TRBJ2-1; 8 bases line up with TRBD2. The CDR3 extends over 15 amino acids. The germline V gene encodes CDR1 SGHTA and CDR2 FQGTGA. J gave up 7 bases and V 4 bases, and 9 bases lay outside the gene matches.